The sequence of this TCR beta chain was determined in a study of blood T cell repertoires in COVID-19. At the level of the study: Material from acute and convalescent COVID-19 was sourced from the United States, Italy and Spain. T cells, B-cell-depleted T cells, or PBMCs provided the cDNA or gDNA that served as material.

Original processing notes: By means of reference gene primer amplification, nucleated cell counts were estimated. Generated by immunoSEQ multiplex PCR, the TCRdb table keeps only in-frame clones and is missing some. D and trimming were read from the DNA, whereas the V and J calls and clone size are those reported in that table. The repertoire includes around 280,000 clones, roughly 86% of them detected once, and 1% to 1.5% sits in the top ten. Trimming removed 0 bases from V and 5 bases from J, with 18 bases in between. Germline values: CDR1 SGHNT, CDR2 YYREEE (reference sequence). This CDR3 has 16 residues.

The TCR was taken from a man aged 70 or older with acute or convalescent COVID-19. Sequencing input: peripheral blood. This rearrangement joins TRBV5-4 to TRBJ2-7; the D gene is possibly TRBD2 (6 bases). The DNA for the CDR3 is TGTGCCAGCAGCTTGGGGAGCCCCCGGACTACCGACGAGCAGTACTTC. This encodes CASSLGSPRTTDEQYF.